The clone carrying this T cell receptor beta chain was counted at least ten times. Antigen: not known. Looked up from germline, CDR1 is MNHEY and CDR2 is SMNVEV (reference sequence). The CDR3 is 15 residues long. V was clipped by 6 bases and J by 8 bases, with 19 bases between them. The study excluded patients with uncontrolled infection, other autoimmune disease, pregnancy or lactation. Used for diagnoses were clinical symptoms, serum thyroxine and TRAb, thyroid ultrasound and orbital computed tomography. An approximately 10 ml volume of fresh peripheral blood provided the PBMCs. Regions amplified from RNA transcripts were the TCR beta CDR3 regions. TCR CDR3 regions were first amplified by RT-PCR with HTBI primers. TCRdb redid the calling of the multiplex PCR reads with MiXCR, one entry per CDR3 protein. The repertoire holds a few hundred thousand distinct CDR3 sequences, around an eighth seen once, with over 15% in the top ten.

The entry originates in a study of T cells in Graves' hyperthyroidism and ophthalmopathy. Overall study findings and caveats: The blood repertoire included most of the expanded thyroid clonotypes above 0.001.

Material: blood. The sequence was collected from a woman aged 18-29 years with Graves' hyperthyroidism. V gene TRBV27 combines with J gene TRBJ1-4, with D unclear. The CDR3: CASRPLGLDVEKLFF. In DNA, the CDR3 is TGTGCCAGCAGGCCTTTGGGTCTTGACGTCGAAAAACTGTTTTTT.